This T cell receptor beta chain was identified in a study of control samples from healthy donors and cancer patients. The table lists this clone with a count of one. The V end lost 5 bases, the J end lost 5 bases, and 12 bases lay between the germline ends. The CDR3 has 13 residues. Germline-derived CDR1 and CDR2 are SGHAT and FQDESV (reference sequence). The assay was immunoSEQ multiplex PCR, and TCRdb's table has in-frame clones only and misses some. The sample shows just under 150,000 clones, more than 85% of them seen only once. The TCR sequence derives from a man under 40 in good health. Sequenced: blood. The V gene is TRBV11-1, the J gene TRBJ1-1, with D unclear. The CDR3 is CASSMGSGTEAFF. CDR3 DNA: TGTGCCAGCAGCATGGGGTCGGGTACTGAAGCTTTCTTT.